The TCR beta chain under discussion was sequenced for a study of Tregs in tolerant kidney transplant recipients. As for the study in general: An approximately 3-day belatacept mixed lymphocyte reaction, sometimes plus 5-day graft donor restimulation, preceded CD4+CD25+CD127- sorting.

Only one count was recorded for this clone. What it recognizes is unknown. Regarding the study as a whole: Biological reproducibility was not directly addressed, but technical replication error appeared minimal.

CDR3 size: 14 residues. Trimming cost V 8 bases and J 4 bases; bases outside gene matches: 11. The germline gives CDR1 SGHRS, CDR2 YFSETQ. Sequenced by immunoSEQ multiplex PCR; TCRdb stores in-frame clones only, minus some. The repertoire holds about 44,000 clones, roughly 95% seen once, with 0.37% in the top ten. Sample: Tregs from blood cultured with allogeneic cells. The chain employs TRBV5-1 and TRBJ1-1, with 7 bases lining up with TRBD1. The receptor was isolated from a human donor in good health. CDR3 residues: CASYPGQAFTEAFF. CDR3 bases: TGCGCCAGTTACCCCGGACAGGCCTTCACTGAAGCTTTCTTT.